The 32 T cell receptor beta chains in this list originate from one sample, sequenced in a study of shared clonotypes between healthy human individuals. Repertoires were generated with immunoSEQ multiplex PCR, while TCRdb's copy carries only in-frame clones and drops some. The sample contains roughly 1.5 million clones, 95% to 99% of which appear only once. What was sequenced was naive CD4+ T cells sorted from blood. The subset here: CD45RA+ positively selected. The receptors were gathered from a man younger than 40 in good health.

Notes on this clone: Other DNA sequences in this sample translate to the same CDR3. The chain combines TRBV9 with TRBJ2-5; 10 bases agree with TRBD2. The length of the CDR3 is 14 residues. The germline CDR1 and CDR2 sequences are SGDLS and YYNGEE. Losses at the gene ends were 2 bases for V and 3 bases for J; bases not matched to a gene: 1. CDR3 DNA sequence: TGTGCCAGCAGCGTCGGACTAGCGGAAGAGACCCAGTACTTC. It is translated as CASSVGLAEETQYF. Full variable domain (rest looked up from reference TRBV9 and TRBJ2-5): DSGVTQTPKHLITATGQRVTLRCSPRSGDLSVYWYQQSLDQGLQFLIQYYNGEERAKGNILERFSAQQFPDLHSELNLSSLELGDSALYFCASSVGLAEETQYFGPGTRLLVL.

In its sample, this clone was seen once. This sequence joins TRBV6-5 and TRBJ1-2; unclear D gene. Germline V gene data show CDR1 as MNHEY and CDR2 as SVGAGI. The CDR3 runs 13 residues. V dropped 5 bases and J dropped 8 bases, with 15 bases sitting between them. The CDR3 spells CASSPTPGRGYTF. In nucleotides, the CDR3 is TGTGCCAGCAGTCCAACCCCCGGTCGGGGCTACACCTTC.

The DNA for the CDR3 is TGCGCCAGCAGCCAGAAATTGGATGAGCAGTTCTTC. This encodes CASSQKLDEQFF. V and J are TRBV5-1 and TRBJ2-1; no clear D gene. The V gene lost 4 bases and the J gene lost 8 bases, with 10 bases spanning the gap. The CDR3 totals 12 residues. Germline loops: CDR1 SGHRS, CDR2 YFSETQ.

The rearrangement links TRBV5-1 to TRBJ1-1; D is undetermined. From germline, CDR1 is SGHRS and CDR2 YFSETQ. The CDR3 is made up of 15 amino acids. V dropped 0 bases and J dropped 4 bases, with 13 bases sitting between them. The chain's CDR3 is CASSLVGYGGTEAFF. DNA of the CDR3: TGCGCCAGCAGCTTGGTAGGCTATGGCGGCACTGAAGCTTTCTTT.

This chain joins TRBV29-1 and TRBJ2-5; no clear D. The CDR3 contains 12 residues. Trimming removed 1 base at V and 7 bases at J, with 10 bases between. Looked up from germline, CDR1 is SQVTM and CDR2 is ANQGSEA. The CDR3 loop is CSVEAFSWTQYF. The CDR3 nucleotides are TGCAGCGTTGAAGCCTTCTCATGGACCCAGTACTTC.

This clone was found a few times. The V call is TRBV5-4, the J call TRBJ1-4, with 9 bases that match TRBD1. CDR3 length: 15 amino acids. Germline-derived CDR1 and CDR2 are SGHNT and YYREEE (reference sequence). Losses at the gene ends were 0 bases for V and 5 bases for J; bases not matched to a gene: 2. CDR3 DNA sequence: TGTGCCAGCAGCTTGGCGGGACAGGGCAATGAAAAACTGTTTTTT. As protein: CASSLAGQGNEKLFF.

This clone is a singleton in its sample. The rearrangement links TRBV10-3 to TRBJ2-1; 7 bases agree with TRBD2. The J segment lost 10 bases and the V segment lost 8 bases, leaving 11 bases of the junction unmatched. CDR1 and CDR2 from the germline V gene are ENHRY and SYGVKD. The CDR3 runs 13 residues. Written as DNA, the CDR3 is TGTGCCATCTCTGAGAGCGGGACCTGGGAGCAGTTCTTC. It specifies CAISESGTWEQFF.

CDR3 loop: CASSTMEGPYEQYF. The DNA for the CDR3 is TGTGCCAGCTCCACCATGGAGGGTCCCTACGAGCAGTACTTC. J is TRBJ2-7 and V is TRBV18, with D perhaps TRBD2 (6 bases). CDR3 length: 14 amino acids. Germline-derived CDR1 and CDR2 are KGHSH and LQKENI. V was clipped by 6 bases and J by 2 bases, with 14 bases between them. The full variable domain, completed using reference TRBV18 and TRBJ2-7, is NAGVMQNPRHLVRRRGQEARLRCSPMKGHSHVYWYRQLPEEGLKFMVYLQKENIIDESGMPKERFSAEFPKEGPSILRIQQVVRGDSAAYFCASSTMEGPYEQYFGPGTRLTVT.

This chain links TRBV7-9 with TRBJ2-5; 13 bases map to TRBD2. CDR1 SEHNR and CDR2 FQNEAQ come from the germline V gene (reference sequence). The CDR3 loop spans 16 amino acids. Losses at the gene ends were 5 bases for V and 2 bases for J; bases not matched to a gene: 5. The CDR3 region has the DNA TGTGCCAGCAGCACAACTAGCGGGAGGGTACAAGAGACCCAGTACTTC. Its protein product is CASSTTSGRVQETQYF.

This chain links TRBV28 with TRBJ2-5, with 9 bases aligning to TRBD1. The V and J ends lost 2 bases and 10 bases, in that order; junction bases with no gene match: 17. The CDR3 sequence is 17 residues long. The germline V gene has CDR1 MDHEN and CDR2 SYDVKM. CDR3 protein: CASSLGRGTGPALLQYF. The CDR3 nucleotides are TGTGCCAGCAGTTTAGGCCGTGGGACAGGGCCCGCCCTGCTCCAGTACTTC.

This clone was observed once. The gene calls are TRBV28 and TRBJ1-2, with D tentatively TRBD1 (5 bases). Germline assignment: CDR1 MDHEN and CDR2 SYDVKM. The CDR3 spans 15 residues. The V and J ends lost 6 bases and 3 bases respectively, with 17 bases between them. CDR3 coding DNA: TGTGCCAGCAGACCCCGTCCTGCGGGGGACTATGGCTACACCTTC. Amino acid sequence: CASRPRPAGDYGYTF.

This sequence joins TRBV4-3 and TRBJ2-7; 13 nucleotides line up with TRBD2. Germline-derived CDR1 and CDR2 are LGHNA and YSLEER. This CDR3 contains 18 residues. The trim removed 3 bases at V and 2 bases at J, leaving 10 bases unmatched. The DNA for the CDR3 is TGCGCCAGCAGCCAGCGACACAGACTAGCGGGAGGCCCCTACGAGCAGTACTTC. Translating gives CASSQRHRLAGGPYEQYF.

The chain is built from TRBV28 and TRBJ2-1; 9 nucleotides line up with TRBD1. The trim removed 3 bases at V and 5 bases at J, leaving 5 bases unmatched. CDR3 length: 15 residues. Germline lookup yields CDR1 MDHEN and CDR2 SYDVKM. CDR3 amino acids: CASSLGDRVNNEQFF. Here the CDR3 DNA reads TGTGCCAGCAGTTTGGGGGACAGGGTCAACAATGAGCAGTTCTTC. The full variable domain, with the rest looked up from reference TRBV28 and TRBJ2-1, is DVKVTQSSRYLVKRTGEKVFLECVQDMDHENMFWYRQDPGLGLRLIYFSYDVKMKEKGDIPEGYSVSREKKERFSLILESASTNQTSMYLCASSLGDRVNNEQFFGPGTRLTVL.

The chain carries TRBV7-9 and TRBJ2-3; 11 nucleotides match TRBD2. The CDR3 covers 17 residues. CDR1 and CDR2 (germline): SEHNR, FQNEAQ (reference sequence). V lost 5 bases, J lost 6 bases, and 13 bases stayed unmatched. CDR3 sequence: CASSQPPPSGRTDTQYF. CDR3 nucleotide sequence: TGTGCCAGCAGCCAACCTCCACCTAGCGGGAGGACGGATACGCAGTATTTT.

V and J are TRBV18 and TRBJ1-1; TRBD1 is a possible D gene (5 bases). Trimming pared 1 base from V and 2 bases from J, leaving 8 bases between. The CDR3 has 14 residues. In germline, CDR1 is KGHSH, CDR2 LQKENI. As DNA, the CDR3 is TGTGCCAGCTCACCACAGGGGACTAACACTGAAGCTTTCTTT. Its translation is CASSPQGTNTEAFF.

To note about this clone: Distinct nucleotide sequences in the sample also encode this CDR3. The DNA of the CDR3 is TGCGCCAGCAGCTTGGAAGGGGTCGGAAACACCATATATTTT. This codes for CASSLEGVGNTIYF. The J gene is TRBJ1-3, the V gene TRBV5-1, with D tentatively TRBD1 (5 bases). Looked up from germline, CDR1 is SGHRS and CDR2 is YFSETQ. V was trimmed by 0 bases and J by 4 bases, leaving 8 bases between them. There are 14 residues in the CDR3. The whole variable domain, filled in from reference TRBV5-1 and TRBJ1-3, reads KAGVTQTPRYLIKTRGQQVTLSCSPISGHRSVSWYQQTPGQGLQFLFEYFSETQRNKGNFPGRFSGRQFSNSRSEMNVSTLELGDSALYLCASSLEGVGNTIYFGEGSWLTVV.

This clone came up once. This chain uses TRBV10-3 with TRBJ2-7; TRBD2 agrees at 7 bases. The CDR3 extends over 14 amino acids. The V gene's germline CDR1 is ENHRY and CDR2 SYGVKD. V shed 5 bases, J shed 2 bases, and the junction held 6 bases outside the gene matches. CDR3 bases: TGTGCCATCAGTCCGCGGGAGATCACCTACGAGCAGTACTTC. Protein product: CAISPREITYEQYF.

The V call is TRBV15, the J call TRBJ2-4; a possible D gene is TRBD1 (6 bases). Germline CDR1 LNHNV, CDR2 YYDKDF (reference sequence). The ends were cut back, 5 bases at V and 0 bases at J, with 17 bases in the middle. CDR3 length: 17 amino acids. For the CDR3, the DNA is TGTGCCACCAGCGGAGGAACAGGGCGTGTAGCCAAAAACATTCAGTACTTC. Protein: CATSGGTGRVAKNIQYF.

The chain joins TRBV18 to TRBJ2-7; 8 positions match TRBD2. Germline V CDR1 and CDR2: KGHSH, LQKENI. Germline trimming cut 6 bases from V and 0 bases from J; bases unmatched to any gene: 4. The CDR3 is 14 amino acids. The chain's CDR3 is CASSLSGISYEQYF. CDR3 DNA: TGTGCCAGCTCTCTTAGCGGGATCTCCTACGAGCAGTACTTC. The variable domain in full, with the rest retrieved from reference TRBV18 and TRBJ2-7, is NAGVMQNPRHLVRRRGQEARLRCSPMKGHSHVYWYRQLPEEGLKFMVYLQKENIIDESGMPKERFSAEFPKEGPSILRIQQVVRGDSAAYFCASSLSGISYEQYFGPGTRLTVT.

CDR3 residues: CASSSTGFSHFF. DNA of the CDR3: TGTGCCAGCAGTTCTACAGGGTTCAGCCACTTCTTC. This chain uses TRBV28 with TRBJ2-1, with a tentative D call TRBD1 (6 bases). This CDR3 spans 12 amino acids. Trimming took 4 bases from V and 16 from J, leaving 17 bases between them. Per germline, CDR1 MDHEN and CDR2 SYDVKM.

The J gene is TRBJ2-2, the V gene TRBV14; a possible D gene is TRBD2 (6 bases). Germline V lookup: CDR1 SGHDN, CDR2 FVKESK. This CDR3 region has 18 residues. Trimming took 2 bases from V and 0 from J, leaving 16 bases between them. The CDR3 loop is CASSQLLSGTTNTGELFF. The CDR3 coding sequence is TGTGCCAGCAGCCAACTACTTAGCGGAACGACGAACACCGGGGAGCTGTTTTTT.

Comments on this clone: An end of the junction does not agree with germline; a read error may underlie this. This chain links TRBV13 with TRBJ2-7; 8 nucleotides align to TRBD2. The CDR3 length is 14 residues. Germline CDR1 is PRHDT and CDR2 is FYEKMQ (reference sequence). The CDR3 nucleotides read TGTGCCAGCAGCGTAGGACTAGCAGATTACGAGCAGTACTTC. Translated: CASSVGLADYEQYF.

Points on this clone: Other DNA sequences from this sample encode an identical CDR3 as well. The CDR3 region has the DNA TGTGCCAGCAGCGTCGGGACTGCGAACACTGAAGCTTTCTTT. Translated, it gives CASSVGTANTEAFF. This chain links TRBV9 with TRBJ1-1, with D possibly being TRBD1 (5 bases). The V end lost 2 bases, the J end lost 1 base, and 9 bases lay between the germline ends. CDR1 is SGDLS and CDR2 is YYNGEE in the germline V gene. The CDR3 totals 14 residues.

The rearrangement joins TRBV5-4 to TRBJ2-5; D is perhaps TRBD1 (6 bases). Germline-derived CDR1 and CDR2 are SGHNT and YYREEE (reference sequence). CDR3 length equals 15 residues. Trimming removed 3 bases from V and 0 bases from J, with 12 bases in between. The CDR3 reads CASSSKQGYQETQYF. The CDR3 nucleotides read TGTGCCAGCAGCTCGAAACAGGGATACCAAGAGACCCAGTACTTC.

This clone appeared once. DNA for the CDR3: TGCGCCAGCAGCATCAGGGGGGATCCCTCCTACGAGCAGTACTTC. Amino acid sequence: CASSIRGDPSYEQYF. The rearrangement joins TRBV5-1 to TRBJ2-5; D may be TRBD1 (7 bases). The J call is in doubt because the DNA end fits TRBJ2-7 better. CDR3 length: 15 residues. The V gene's germline CDR1 is SGHRS and CDR2 YFSETQ.

About this clone itself: This sample also contains other DNA sequences that code for the same CDR3. V is TRBV4-3 and J is TRBJ2-1; TRBD2 agrees at 7 bases. CDR3 length: 14 residues. From germline, CDR1 is LGHNA and CDR2 YSLEER. The V segment lost 1 base and the J segment 4 bases; nucleotides outside the gene matches: 1. Here the CDR3 DNA reads TGCGCCAGCAGCCAAGCTAGCGGTTACAATGAGCAGTTCTTC. Translating it yields CASSQASGYNEQFF.

The chain carries TRBV7-9 and TRBJ2-1; perhaps D is TRBD1 or TRBD2 (5 bases each). The ends were cut back, 4 bases at V and 6 bases at J, with 22 bases in the middle. Per germline, CDR1 SEHNR and CDR2 FQNEAQ (reference sequence). The CDR3 covers 17 residues. The CDR3 spells CASSSPLGRAIFNEQFF. In DNA, the CDR3 is TGTGCCAGCAGCTCCCCCCTGGGGCGGGCCATTTTCAATGAGCAGTTCTTC.

The chain recombines TRBV6-1 with TRBJ1-3; the D gene is possibly TRBD1 (5 bases). CDR3 size: 16 residues. Per germline, CDR1 MNHNS and CDR2 SASEGT. V was trimmed by 0 bases and J by 9 bases, leaving 18 bases between them. The CDR3 spells CASSEALGQVFSTIYF. CDR3 nucleotides: TGTGCCAGCAGTGAAGCCCTGGGGCAGGTCTTTAGCACCATATATTTT.

Turning to this clone: Other nucleotide sequences in the sample specify the same CDR3. This chain links TRBV18 with TRBJ2-1; D gene ambiguous. The CDR3 contains 14 residues. Germline V gene data show CDR1 as KGHSH and CDR2 as LQKENI. V was pared by 0 bases and J by 5 bases, with 8 bases between. CDR3 sequence reads: CASSPPAVDNEQFF. For the CDR3, the DNA is TGTGCCAGCTCACCACCCGCGGTTGACAATGAGCAGTTCTTC.

V gene TRBV4-1 combines with J gene TRBJ2-1; D gene uncertain. There are 18 residues in the CDR3. Germline CDR1 reads MGHRA; CDR2 reads YSYEKL. V was pared by 3 bases and J by 7 bases, with 25 bases between. Here the CDR3 reads CASSHTRGSLSRLNEQFF. CDR3 nucleotides: TGCGCCAGCAGCCATACCCGCGGCAGCCTTAGCAGGTTAAATGAGCAGTTCTTC.

DNA for the CDR3: TGTGCCAGCAGTCGGACAGGTTCCTTGGCCTACGAGCAGTACTTC. It yields the protein CASSRTGSLAYEQYF. This chain connects TRBV28 to TRBJ2-7, with 7 nucleotides matching TRBD1. The germline CDR1 and CDR2 sequences are MDHEN and SYDVKM. This CDR3 has 15 amino acids. The J segment lost 2 bases and the V segment lost 5 bases, leaving 9 bases of the junction unmatched.

The chain has TRBV19 and TRBJ2-7; D is undetermined. Trimming shortened V by 3 bases and J by 2 bases, and 14 bases separated the two germline ends. The CDR3 spans 15 residues. Germline lookup yields CDR1 LNHDA and CDR2 SQIVND (reference sequence). This CDR3 reads CASSIALAPPYEQYF. CDR3 nucleotides: TGTGCCAGTAGTATTGCCCTCGCACCTCCCTACGAGCAGTACTTC.